The 10 T cell receptor beta chains reported below all come from one sample, sequenced in a study of read filtering for tumor transcriptome and immune sequencing. Molecular barcoded adaptors covering alpha/delta and beta/gamma chains were used on 400 to 450 ng RNA. TCRdb redid the calling of the reads with MiXCR, one entry per CDR3 protein. The sample gives fewer than 30,000 distinct CDR3 sequences, around 14% of which show up once; about 45% is in the top ten. The sample taken for sequencing was a population of CD138-negative cells sorted from bone marrow. These receptors all come from a donor aged 40 or over with multiple myeloma.

Details on this clonotype: It is likely a read error: a sequence one base away is far more abundant. CDR3 nucleotide sequence: TGTGCCAGCAGCTTAATGGAAGCAGATACGCGGTATTTT. It is translated as CASSLMEADTRYF. The chain carries TRBV4-2 and TRBJ2-3; D gene unclear. This CDR3 comprises 13 residues. Germline values: CDR1 LGHNA, CDR2 YNFKEQ.

This sequence joins TRBV6-5 and TRBJ1-1; no clear D gene. Trimming cost V 6 bases and J 0 bases, with 17 bases left between them. The CDR3 runs 16 residues. Germline loops: CDR1 MNHEY, CDR2 SVGAGI. In DNA, the CDR3 is TGTGCCAGCAGAGACATCCTAGGGAGGCTGAACACTGAAGCTTTCTTT. It codes for CASRDILGRLNTEAFF.

The rearrangement uses TRBV2 and TRBJ2-2; unclear D gene. CDR3 length: 13 residues. V was pared by 4 bases and J by 6 bases, with 9 bases between. Germline V lookup: CDR1 SNHLY, CDR2 FYNNEI. The CDR3 DNA follows: TGTGCCAGCAGTGTGCAGATGGCCGGGGAGCTGTTTTTT. It is translated as CASSVQMAGELFF.

This clonotype was recorded at least ten times. CDR3 nucleotides: TGTGCCAGCAGTTTAGCTGTACAAAGCCGGGAGCTGTTTTTT. It specifies CASSLAVQSRELFF. The genes are TRBV12-3 or TRBV12-4 and TRBJ2-2; D unclear. V dropped 0 bases and J dropped 9 bases, with 11 bases sitting between them. The CDR3 runs to 14 residues.

This clonotype is categorized as large (0.1 to 1%). J is TRBJ2-1 and V is TRBV29-1; D is unresolved. This CDR3 comprises 12 residues. V shed 4 bases and J shed 1 base, with 5 bases lying between them. Germline loops: CDR1 SQVTM, CDR2 ANQGSEA. Here the CDR3 DNA reads TGCAGCGTTGGGTTTTCCTACAATGAGCAGTTCTTC. This gives the protein CSVGFSYNEQFF.

The V call is TRBV30, the J call TRBJ2-7, with a tentative D call TRBD2 (5 bases). The germline gives CDR1 GTSNPN, CDR2 SVGIG (reference sequence). This CDR3 is built from 16 residues. V lost 3 bases, J lost 0 bases, and 18 bases lay in between. CDR3 sequence: CAWREPGKRSSYEQYF. CDR3 sequence (DNA): TGTGCCTGGAGGGAGCCGGGGAAACGGAGCTCCTACGAGCAGTACTTC.

This rearrangement joins TRBV30 to TRBJ2-1; 11 nucleotides line up with TRBD2. Germline V CDR1 and CDR2: GTSNPN, SVGIG (reference sequence). The CDR3 runs 15 residues. Germline trimming cut 1 base from V and 12 bases from J; bases unmatched to any gene: 11. DNA of the CDR3: TGTGCCTGGAGTGGACTAGCGGGACCCCTCGGGGGGCAGTTCTTC. Its translation is CAWSGLAGPLGGQFF.

This clonotype was seen ten or more times. The J gene is TRBJ1-4, the V gene TRBV30; TRBD1 matches 9 bases. The CDR3 spans 13 residues. Looked up from germline, CDR1 is GTSNPN and CDR2 is SVGIG (reference sequence). V lost 5 bases and J lost 9; bases outside the gene matches: 7. The CDR3 reads CAWRGQGFQKLFF. CDR3 DNA: TGTGCCTGGCGGGGACAGGGATTTCAAAAACTGTTTTTT.

This clonotype was seen ten or more times. At one end the junction does not follow the germline gene, possibly because of a read error. This chain joins TRBV4-2 and TRBJ2-1; D perhaps matches TRBD2 (5 bases). CDR1 and CDR2 (germline): LGHNA, YNFKEQ. The CDR3 is 18 residues long. In nucleotides, the CDR3 is TGCGCCAGCAGCCAAGATCCGGTAGCGCCGAGCTCCTACAATGAGCAGTTCTTC. It specifies CASSQDPVAPSSYNEQFF.

This clonotype came up many times. The V and J genes are TRBV6-5 and TRBJ2-7, with D perhaps assigned TRBD1 or TRBD2 (5 bases each). The V gene lost 0 bases and the J gene lost 2 bases, with 17 bases spanning the gap. There are 17 residues in the CDR3. Germline values: CDR1 MNHEY, CDR2 SVGAGI. The CDR3 is CASSYSSVGTATYEQYF. The CDR3 DNA reads TGTGCCAGCAGTTACTCTTCCGTGGGGACCGCTACCTACGAGCAGTACTTC.